The 21 T cell receptor beta chains reported below all come from one sample, sequenced in a study of Ad26.COV2.S vaccination and SARS-CoV-2 variants. Treatment: some 20 received Ad26.COV2.S at low or high dose, single or two shots; about 5 received placebo; per-sample allocation not given. The samples date from day 63 after the first vaccine or placebo injection. The repertoire was sequenced with immunoSEQ multiplex PCR; TCRdb's copy has only in-frame clones and lacks some. Of around 450,000 clones detected, approximately 90% appear once; the ten largest clones hold approximately 4%. This sample comprised peripheral blood, obtained in a trial of Ad26.COV2.S vaccine versus placebo. These TCRs come from a person between 18 and 59 years old who received the Ad26.COV2.S COVID-19 vaccine or a placebo.

The rearrangement joins TRBV2 to TRBJ2-3, with 9 bases fitting TRBD1. The CDR3 covers 14 residues. After removal of 8 bases from V and 1 base from J, the junction contained 4 bases not matched to a gene. Germline CDR1 reads SNHLY; CDR2 reads FYNNEI. The CDR3 region has the DNA TGTGCCAGCGGACAGGGGACAGGCACAGATACGCAGTATTTT. This codes for CASGQGTGTDTQYF.

The J gene is TRBJ2-6, the V gene TRBV19; D is ambiguous. Germline assignment: CDR1 LNHDA and CDR2 SQIVND (reference sequence). The CDR3 runs to 14 residues. Trimming removed 8 bases from V and 2 bases from J, with 10 bases in between. CDR3: CASRKFTGANVLTF. In DNA, the CDR3 is TGTGCCAGTCGAAAGTTTACTGGGGCCAACGTCCTGACTTTC. Complete variable domain (other parts from reference TRBV19 and TRBJ2-6): DGGITQSPKYLFRKEGQNVTLSCEQNLNHDAMYWYRQDPGQGLRLIYYSQIVNDFQKGDIAEGYSVSREKKESFPLTVTSAQKNPTAFYLCASRKFTGANVLTFGAGSRLTVL.

This clone was observed a handful of times. The chain employs TRBV11-2 and TRBJ2-6, with 9 nucleotides matching TRBD1. With V trimmed by 1 base and J by 2 bases, 9 bases remained unmatched. Germline CDR1 SGHAT, CDR2 FQNNGV. CDR3 length: 19 residues. The CDR3 protein is CASSLGKGQGVPGANVLTF. The CDR3 region has the DNA TGTGCCAGCAGCTTAGGAAAGGGACAGGGCGTCCCTGGGGCCAACGTCCTGACTTTC.

The rearrangement links TRBV5-1 to TRBJ1-2; D may be TRBD1 (6 bases). The CDR3 runs to 14 residues. V was pared by 2 bases and J by 2 bases, with 10 bases between. Per the germline V gene, CDR1 is SGHRS and CDR2 is YFSETQ. Here the CDR3 DNA reads TGCGCCAGCAGCTTTACCACAGGGAACTATGGCTACACCTTC. It is translated as CASSFTTGNYGYTF.

This chain links TRBV19 with TRBJ2-6, with 8 bases matching TRBD1. Germline loops: CDR1 LNHDA, CDR2 SQIVND (reference sequence). CDR3 length equals 16 residues. Germline trimming cut 9 bases from V and 0 bases from J; bases unmatched to any gene: 7. The CDR3 loop reads CASSPDRVSGANVLTF. For the CDR3, the DNA is TGTGCCAGCAGCCCGGACAGGGTCTCTGGGGCCAACGTCCTGACTTTC. The full variable domain, completed using reference TRBV19 and TRBJ2-6, is DGGITQSPKYLFRKEGQNVTLSCEQNLNHDAMYWYRQDPGQGLRLIYYSQIVNDFQKGDIAEGYSVSREKKESFPLTVTSAQKNPTAFYLCASSPDRVSGANVLTFGAGSRLTVL.

This clone was observed once. The J gene is TRBJ2-5, the V gene TRBV27, with 10 bases aligning to TRBD2. The V segment lost 5 bases and the J segment 4 bases; nucleotides outside the gene matches: 13. Germline assignment: CDR1 MNHEY and CDR2 SMNVEV (reference sequence). The CDR3 runs 17 residues. In nucleotides, the CDR3 is TGTGCCAGCAGTCGTTATGATAGCGGGGGGTCGGGAGAGACCCAGTACTTC. Translation: CASSRYDSGGSGETQYF.

The chain joins TRBV3-1 (or the pseudogene TRBV3-2) to TRBJ1-4, with TRBD1 identical over 10 bases. Germline CDR1 LGHDT, CDR2 YNNKEL (reference sequence). The CDR3 runs to 16 residues. With 1 base clipped from V and 8 bases from J, the junction kept 7 bases outside the gene matches. The CDR3 region has the DNA TGTGCCAGCAGCCAAGTTCCAGGGACAGGGGACGAAAAACTGTTTTTT. It is translated as CASSQVPGTGDEKLFF.

V usage is TRBV11-3 and J usage is TRBJ2-7; TRBD1 is a possible D gene (5 bases). Trimming removed 0 bases from V and 7 bases from J, with 10 bases in between. The CDR3 is 13 residues long. The V gene's germline CDR1 is SGHNT and CDR2 YENEEA. The CDR3 region is CASSLDGAREQYF. The CDR3 region has the DNA TGTGCCAGCAGCTTAGATGGGGCGAGGGAGCAGTACTTC.

The J gene is TRBJ2-5, the V gene TRBV12-3 or TRBV12-4; possibly TRBD2 for D (6 bases). CDR3 size: 13 residues. V lost 1 base to trimming and J lost 5 bases, with 8 bases between them. CDR3 sequence (DNA): TGTGCCAGCAGTTTAGATGGGGGGGAGACCCAGTACTTC. It translates to CASSLDGGETQYF.

There are a few counts of this clone. This chain links TRBV9 with TRBJ2-3; D is unresolved. V lost 4 bases and J lost 1, with 13 bases in between. There are 15 residues in the CDR3. CDR1 and CDR2 from the germline V gene are SGDLS and YYNGEE. The DNA of the CDR3 is TGTGCCAGCAGCCCCCTCCCGGCGGGCACAGATACGCAGTATTTT. It encodes CASSPLPAGTDTQYF.

The chain joins TRBV4-3 to TRBJ2-1; 7 nucleotides match TRBD2. The CDR3 sequence is 15 residues long. The germline V gene encodes CDR1 LGHNA and CDR2 YSLEER. V was pared by 3 bases and J by 11 bases, with 13 bases of the junction left unmatched. The CDR3 DNA reads TGCGCCAGCAGCCAGGACAACTCCGGGGGGACGAAGCAGTTCTTC. The encoded protein is CASSQDNSGGTKQFF.

The chain recombines TRBV19 with TRBJ1-2; D may be TRBD1 (6 bases). The CDR3 consists of 14 residues. Trimming took off 3 bases at V and 5 bases at J, with 13 bases between the two ends. Looked up from germline, CDR1 is LNHDA and CDR2 is SQIVND (reference sequence). The chain's CDR3 is CASSMTGIRYGYTF. DNA for the CDR3: TGTGCCAGTAGTATGACAGGAATTCGGTATGGCTACACCTTC.

The chain joins TRBV28 to TRBJ1-1; no firm D call. Germline-derived CDR1 and CDR2 are MDHEN and SYDVKM. The CDR3 is 12 residues long. The V end lost 3 bases, the J end lost 10 bases, and 12 bases lay between the germline ends. The CDR3 protein is CASSLDQARAFF. CDR3 nucleotides: TGTGCCAGCAGTTTGGACCAGGCCCGAGCTTTCTTT.

The rearrangement joins TRBV11-3 to TRBJ1-6; perhaps TRBD1 as D (5 bases). V was pared by 7 bases and J by 7 bases, with 17 bases between. The CDR3 contains 15 residues. The germline gives CDR1 SGHNT, CDR2 YENEEA. The CDR3 region is CASTPRWDWNSPLHF. CDR3 bases: TGTGCCAGCACTCCGCGGTGGGACTGGAATTCACCCCTCCACTTT.

This chain links TRBV5-4 with TRBJ1-5; D possibly corresponds to TRBD1 (5 bases). This CDR3 region has 12 residues. The germline V gene encodes CDR1 SGHNT and CDR2 YYREEE (reference sequence). V gave up 2 bases and J gave up 13 bases, with 13 bases separating them. CDR3 DNA sequence: TGTGCCAGCAGCTTCGGGACGGGACCGCAGCATTTT. Amino acids: CASSFGTGPQHF.

The genes are TRBV5-8 and TRBJ2-5; D not resolved. Germline V lookup: CDR1 SGHTS, CDR2 YDEGEE. The CDR3 covers 14 residues. Between the trimmed V and J ends, which lost 0 bases and 0 bases, there was a span of 6 bases. The CDR3 DNA follows: TGTGCCAGCAGCTTGGGTCAGAACCAAGAGACCCAGTACTTC. This gives the protein CASSLGQNQETQYF.

This rearrangement joins TRBV7-6 to TRBJ2-2; the match to TRBD1 covers 8 bases. J gave up 7 bases and V 5 bases, and 9 bases lay outside the gene matches. The length of the CDR3 is 15 residues. Germline V CDR1 and CDR2: SGHVS, FNYEAQ. The CDR3 reads CASSNRQGLGGELFF. In DNA form, the CDR3 reads TGTGCCAGCAGCAACCGACAGGGGTTGGGCGGGGAGCTGTTTTTT.

This chain connects TRBV4-1 to TRBJ2-5; possibly TRBD2 for D (6 bases). Trimming removed 1 base at V and 5 bases at J, with 11 bases between. The length of the CDR3 is 14 residues. From germline, CDR1 is MGHRA and CDR2 YSYEKL. The CDR3 reads CASSQGRGMETQYF. CDR3 sequence (DNA): TGCGCCAGCAGCCAAGGGAGGGGAATGGAGACCCAGTACTTC.

The CDR3 DNA sequence: TGTGCCAGCAGCTTAGAAATGGGGTATGGCACTGAAGCTTTCTTT. It encodes CASSLEMGYGTEAFF. The V call is TRBV7-6, the J call TRBJ1-1; D is unresolved. CDR1 SGHVS and CDR2 FNYEAQ come from the germline V gene. Between the trimmed V and J ends, which lost 1 base and 4 bases, there was a span of 13 bases. The CDR3 is 15 residues long.

The genes are TRBV7-2 and TRBJ2-7; possible D gene TRBD2, 5 bases. CDR3 length: 14 amino acids. CDR1 and CDR2 from the germline V gene are SGHTA and FQGNSA. The V end lost 5 bases, the J end lost 7 bases, and 18 bases lay between the germline ends. CDR3 region: CASSTDYNTGEQYF. The CDR3 nucleotides are TGTGCCAGCAGCACTGACTACAACACCGGGGAGCAGTACTTC.

V usage is TRBV9 and J usage is TRBJ2-2; 11 bases align to TRBD2. J lost 7 bases, V lost 3 bases, and 5 bases had no gene match. This CDR3 contains 15 residues. Looked up from germline, CDR1 is SGDLS and CDR2 is YYNGEE. The CDR3 here is CASSATSGVGGELFF. CDR3 coding DNA: TGTGCCAGCAGCGCGACTAGCGGGGTAGGCGGGGAGCTGTTTTTT.